What follows are 28 T cell receptor beta chains derived from one specimen sequenced in a study of blood T cell repertoires in COVID-19 (dated by TCRdb to the early 2020s). Library method: the immunoSEQ multiplex PCR assay. Drawn from immuneACCESS, this table holds only the in-frame rearrangements with V and J called that TCRdb kept. Clones are partly lost; checked studies trace under half to an unresolved V gene and leave the rest unexplained. The sample table contains about 250,000 clones; only one count was recorded for around 86% of them. The ten most abundant clones make up under 2% of the sample. Sequencing input: peripheral blood. These receptors all come from a woman in her fifties or sixties who had recovered from COVID-19.

V gene TRBV7-6 combines with J gene TRBJ2-5; no definite D call. The V gene lost 5 bases and the J gene lost 5 bases, with 24 bases spanning the gap. The CDR3 has 17 amino acids. Germline assignment: CDR1 SGHVS and CDR2 FNYEAQ. The CDR3 sequence is CASSQFVSSVDGETQYF. The DNA for the CDR3 is TGTGCCAGCAGCCAATTTGTATCGAGCGTGGATGGGGAGACCCAGTACTTC. The full variable domain, in which reference TRBV7-6 and TRBJ2-5 provide the parts outside the CDR3, is GAGVSQSPRYKVTKRGQDVALRCDPISGHVSLYWYRQALGQGPEFLTYFNYEAQQDKSGLPNDRFSAERPEGSISTLTIQRTEQRDSAMYRCASSQFVSSVDGETQYFGPGTRLLVL.

V gene TRBV15 combines with J gene TRBJ2-1; D remains unclear. This CDR3 contains 13 residues. Germline V gene sequence: CDR1 LNHNV, CDR2 YYDKDF (reference sequence). The V and J ends lost 0 bases and 6 bases respectively, with 6 bases between them. CDR3 nucleotides: TGTGCCACCAGCAGAGAGGGCATCAATGAGCAGTTCTTC. Protein product: CATSREGINEQFF.

The chain has TRBV19 and TRBJ2-3, with TRBD2 matching 7 bases. Trimming took 6 bases from V and 3 from J; bases not matched to a gene: 3. The length of the CDR3 is 13 residues. Germline V gene lookup returns CDR1 LNHDA and CDR2 SQIVND (reference sequence). The CDR3 DNA reads as TGTGCCAGTAGGTACGGGGGGACAGATACGCAGTATTTT. The encoded protein is CASRYGGTDTQYF.

This chain uses TRBV7-2 with TRBJ2-7; TRBD2 matches at 9 bases. The V and J ends lost 1 base and 3 bases, in that order; junction bases with no gene match: 4. The CDR3 loop spans 15 amino acids. The V gene's germline CDR1 is SGHTA and CDR2 FQGNSA. CDR3 in amino acids: CASSLVGGGVYEQYF. CDR3 sequence (DNA): TGTGCCAGCAGCTTAGTAGGCGGGGGGGTCTACGAGCAGTACTTC.

This chain connects TRBV28 to TRBJ1-3; possibly TRBD1 for D (6 bases). The length of the CDR3 is 15 residues. V lost 6 bases and J 6 bases, leaving 18 bases between the germline ends. Germline lookup yields CDR1 MDHEN and CDR2 SYDVKM. The CDR3 nucleotides are TGTGCCAGCAGACTAGGCAGTGGGGGCCTAAACACCATATATTTT. As protein: CASRLGSGGLNTIYF. Filled out from reference TRBV28 and TRBJ1-3, the complete variable domain reads DVKVTQSSRYLVKRTGEKVFLECVQDMDHENMFWYRQDPGLGLRLIYFSYDVKMKEKGDIPEGYSVSREKKERFSLILESASTNQTSMYLCASRLGSGGLNTIYFGEGSWLTVV.

The chain combines TRBV6-5 with TRBJ2-7; TRBD1 aligns across 7 bases. CDR3 length: 14 amino acids. V trimming: 2 bases; J trimming: 6 bases; junction bases outside the gene matches: 7. Germline lookup yields CDR1 MNHEY and CDR2 SVGAGI. CDR3 sequence: CASSYQDRDREQYF. The CDR3 DNA is TGTGCCAGCAGTTACCAAGACAGGGATCGCGAGCAGTACTTC.

The chain recombines TRBV3-1 (or the pseudogene TRBV3-2) with TRBJ2-1, with TRBD2 matching 10 bases. With 1 base clipped from V and 9 bases from J, the junction kept 6 bases outside the gene matches. The CDR3 is made up of 15 amino acids. The germline V gene has CDR1 LGHDT and CDR2 YNNKEL (reference sequence). The CDR3 DNA reads as TGTGCCAGCAGCCAAGGTCCCAGCGGGGGGGGTGAGCAGTTCTTC. The encoded protein is CASSQGPSGGGEQFF.

Here the CDR3 DNA reads TGTGCCAGCAGTTTTTTCCGGACAGGCTCCTACAATGAGCAGTTCTTC. It specifies CASSFFRTGSYNEQFF. The chain recombines TRBV27 with TRBJ2-1; 7 nucleotides line up with TRBD1. Trimming at V came to 3 bases and at J to 0 bases, leaving 5 bases not matched to a gene. Germline lookup yields CDR1 MNHEY and CDR2 SMNVEV (reference sequence). There are 16 residues in the CDR3.

J is TRBJ1-2 and V is TRBV2; no clear D gene. The V end was cut by 1 base, the J end by 7 bases, with 13 bases between. Germline V CDR1 and CDR2: SNHLY, FYNNEI. This CDR3 comprises 14 residues. The CDR3 sequence is CASSEEVVAGGYTF. The CDR3 DNA reads TGTGCCAGCAGTGAAGAGGTTGTAGCCGGTGGCTACACCTTC.

The chain has TRBV6-5 and TRBJ1-1, with 7 bases fitting TRBD1. With 6 bases clipped from V and 5 bases from J, the junction kept 9 bases outside the gene matches. Germline lookup yields CDR1 MNHEY and CDR2 SVGAGI. This CDR3 comprises 14 residues. The CDR3 spells CASRRRQGMTEAFF. The DNA for the CDR3 is TGTGCCAGCAGACGGCGACAGGGTATGACTGAAGCTTTCTTT.

The chain joins TRBV28 to TRBJ2-4, with 7 bases matching TRBD1. The CDR3 sequence is 15 residues long. CDR1 and CDR2 (germline): MDHEN, SYDVKM. V shed 2 bases and J 4 bases; nucleotides not matched to a gene: 5. In nucleotides, the CDR3 is TGTGCCAGCAGTTTACCCGGGACAGAGAAAAACATTCAGTACTTC. This encodes CASSLPGTEKNIQYF.

The rearrangement uses TRBV9 and TRBJ2-7; 13 nucleotides agree with TRBD2. In germline, CDR1 is SGDLS, CDR2 YYNGEE. Trimming cost V 3 bases and J 4 bases; bases outside gene matches: 7. The CDR3 is 16 amino acids. The CDR3 sequence: CASSEGPGLAGYEQYF. In nucleotides, the CDR3 is TGTGCCAGCAGCGAGGGTCCGGGACTAGCGGGATACGAGCAGTACTTC. Based on the CDR3 plus reference TRBV9 and TRBJ2-7, the full variable domain is DSGVTQTPKHLITATGQRVTLRCSPRSGDLSVYWYQQSLDQGLQFLIQYYNGEERAKGNILERFSAQQFPDLHSELNLSSLELGDSALYFCASSEGPGLAGYEQYFGPGTRLTVT.

The V call is TRBV27, the J call TRBJ1-5, with D possibly TRBD1 on 5 matching bases. Per germline, CDR1 MNHEY and CDR2 SMNVEV (reference sequence). Trimming shortened V by 10 bases and J by 0 bases, and 13 bases separated the two germline ends. The CDR3 covers 14 residues. CDR3 region: CATRVGGSNQPQHF. DNA for the CDR3: TGTGCCACCCGCGTGGGGGGTAGCAATCAGCCCCAGCATTTT.

The chain joins TRBV29-1 to TRBJ2-7, with 8 bases lining up with TRBD1. Losses at the gene ends were 2 bases for V and 4 bases for J; bases not matched to a gene: 7. The germline CDR1 and CDR2 sequences are SQVTM and ANQGSEA. CDR3 length: 14 amino acids. CDR3 in amino acids: CSVEPGQGRYEQYF. CDR3 nucleotides: TGCAGCGTTGAACCTGGACAGGGAAGATACGAGCAGTACTTC.

The chain employs TRBV7-8 and TRBJ1-1; 9 nucleotides agree with TRBD1. With V trimmed by 5 bases and J by 5 bases, 9 bases remained unmatched. The germline V gene encodes CDR1 SGHVS and CDR2 FQNEAQ. There are 15 residues in the CDR3. CDR3 nucleotides: TGTGCCAGCAGCCCCCAGGGACAGGGTAGGACTGAAGCTTTCTTT. Protein product: CASSPQGQGRTEAFF.

As to this clone: Other DNA sequences of this sample code for an identical CDR3. The chain is built from TRBV24-1 and TRBJ1-4; 11 bases align to TRBD1. This CDR3 spans 15 amino acids. The ends lost 3 bases at V and 7 bases at J; junction bases unmatched: 3. Germline CDR1 and CDR2: KGHDR and SFDVKD. The CDR3 bases are TGTGCCACCAGTGATCCCGGGACAGGGGGTGAAAAACTGTTTTTT. It is translated as CATSDPGTGGEKLFF.

The CDR3 sequence: CASSEGSGGAVDTQYF. The CDR3 DNA follows: TGTGCCAGCAGTGAAGGTAGCGGGGGGGCCGTAGATACGCAGTATTTT. The chain uses TRBV6-1 and TRBJ2-3; 11 nucleotides line up with TRBD2. CDR1 and CDR2 (germline): MNHNS, SASEGT. The CDR3 covers 16 residues. Trimming at V came to 1 base and at J to 5 bases, leaving 5 bases not matched to a gene.

The chain carries TRBV28 and TRBJ1-3, with 7 nucleotides matching TRBD1. The CDR3 has 15 residues. Trimming removed 6 bases from V and 2 bases from J; junction bases left unmatched: 7. The germline V gene has CDR1 MDHEN and CDR2 SYDVKM. DNA of the CDR3: TGTGCCAGCAGCCGACAGGGAGGTACTGGAAACACCATATATTTT. Translated, it gives CASSRQGGTGNTIYF.

The chain carries TRBV5-1 and TRBJ1-4; tentatively, D is TRBD1 (6 bases). CDR3 length: 16 residues. The V end lost 0 bases, the J end lost 5 bases, and 14 bases lay between the germline ends. Germline V gene sequence: CDR1 SGHRS, CDR2 YFSETQ. As DNA, the CDR3 is TGCGCCAGCAGCTTGGATACAGGGAGATCGAATGAAAAACTGTTTTTT. It codes for CASSLDTGRSNEKLFF.

This chain connects TRBV18 to TRBJ2-7; D might be TRBD2 (6 bases). This CDR3 has 16 amino acids. Trimming pared 0 bases from V and 0 bases from J, leaving 12 bases between. Germline V lookup: CDR1 KGHSH, CDR2 LQKENI. The DNA for the CDR3 is TGTGCCAGCTCACCACCGGCCCCCGGGGGCTCCTACGAGCAGTACTTC. Residues: CASSPPAPGGSYEQYF.

For this clone: Other DNA variants within this sample encode the same CDR3. The chain combines TRBV11-2 with TRBJ2-2; D might be TRBD1 (6 bases). The germline V and J ends were trimmed by 5 bases and 0 bases, with 13 bases remaining between them. This CDR3 has 16 amino acids. The V gene's germline CDR1 is SGHAT and CDR2 FQNNGV. CDR3: CASSPNRVTNTGELFF. DNA for the CDR3: TGTGCCAGCAGCCCGAACAGGGTAACGAACACCGGGGAGCTGTTTTTT.

The rearrangement joins TRBV19 to TRBJ1-1; 11 bases fit TRBD1. The V gene end was trimmed by 4 bases and the J gene end by 5 bases; junction bases not matched to a gene: 24. CDR3 size: 21 residues. Germline values: CDR1 LNHDA, CDR2 SQIVND (reference sequence). CDR3 DNA sequence: TGTGCCAGTAGTAGCCCCCCGGGACAGGGGGTCCCCCTAACGGGGAAGACTGAAGCTTTCTTT. Its translation is CASSSPPGQGVPLTGKTEAFF.

With regard to this clone: The sample has other DNA sequences that encode this CDR3 too. V is TRBV7-2 and J is TRBJ2-1, with D tentatively TRBD2 (5 bases). The V end was cut by 1 base, the J end by 3 bases, with 7 bases between. Germline V gene sequence: CDR1 SGHTA, CDR2 FQGNSA. The CDR3 spans 14 residues. This CDR3 is CASSLVGLYNEQFF. The CDR3, as DNA: TGTGCCAGCAGCTTAGTTGGACTCTACAATGAGCAGTTCTTC.

The genes are TRBV24-1 and TRBJ1-1, with D possibly TRBD1 on 5 matching bases. This CDR3 has 15 residues. The V end lost 2 bases, the J end lost 4 bases, and 13 bases lay between the germline ends. Germline V gene sequence: CDR1 KGHDR, CDR2 SFDVKD. The CDR3 spells CATSDSRRGGTEAFF. Here the CDR3 DNA reads TGTGCCACCAGTGATTCTCGGAGGGGAGGCACTGAAGCTTTCTTT.

The CDR3 DNA reads TGCGCCAGCAACTCGGACAGGGTGAGCGAGCAGTACTTC. This gives the protein CASNSDRVSEQYF. The J gene is TRBJ2-7, the V gene TRBV10-2; 8 bases are a match to TRBD1. The CDR3 length is 13 residues. Per germline, CDR1 WSHSY and CDR2 SAAADI. Unmatched junction bases numbered 8, after V lost 7 bases and J lost 6 bases.

The chain uses TRBV12-3 or TRBV12-4 and TRBJ1-1; possibly TRBD1 for D (6 bases). V lost 9 bases and J lost 1, with 12 bases in between. There are 13 residues in the CDR3. In nucleotides, the CDR3 is TGTGCCAGTTCCGGGACATCGAACACTGAAGCTTTCTTT. Its translation: CASSGTSNTEAFF.

V usage is TRBV2 and J usage is TRBJ1-2, with 7 bases identical to TRBD1. The CDR3 has 14 amino acids. The V gene end was trimmed by 6 bases and the J gene end by 2 bases; junction bases not matched to a gene: 6. Germline-derived CDR1 and CDR2 are SNHLY and FYNNEI. The CDR3 here is CASSRSGQNYGYTF. The CDR3 coding sequence is TGTGCCAGCAGCCGCTCGGGACAGAACTATGGCTACACCTTC.

The chain has TRBV7-9 and TRBJ1-2, with D possibly being TRBD1 (6 bases). V gave up 3 bases and J gave up 4 bases, with 9 bases separating them. Germline CDR1 is SEHNR and CDR2 is FQNEAQ (reference sequence). The CDR3 has 13 amino acids. In DNA form, the CDR3 reads TGTGCCAGCAGCTTGTTGACAGGCTATGGCTACACCTTC. Its translation: CASSLLTGYGYTF.